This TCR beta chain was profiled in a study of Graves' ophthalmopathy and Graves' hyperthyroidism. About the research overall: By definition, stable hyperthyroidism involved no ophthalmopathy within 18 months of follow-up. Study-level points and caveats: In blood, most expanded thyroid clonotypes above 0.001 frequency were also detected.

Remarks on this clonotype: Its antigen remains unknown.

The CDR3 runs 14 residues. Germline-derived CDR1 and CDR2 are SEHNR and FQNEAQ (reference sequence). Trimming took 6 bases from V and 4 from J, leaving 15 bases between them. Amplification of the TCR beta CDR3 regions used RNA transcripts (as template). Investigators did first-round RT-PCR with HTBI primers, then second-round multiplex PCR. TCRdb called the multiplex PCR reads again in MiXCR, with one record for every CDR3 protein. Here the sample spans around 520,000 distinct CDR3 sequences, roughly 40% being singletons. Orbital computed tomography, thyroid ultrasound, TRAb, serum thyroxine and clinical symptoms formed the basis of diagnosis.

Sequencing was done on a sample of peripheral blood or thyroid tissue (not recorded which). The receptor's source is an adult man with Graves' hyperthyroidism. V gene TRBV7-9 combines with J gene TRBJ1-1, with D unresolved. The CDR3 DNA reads TGTGCCAGCAGGTTCTACAACTTAGGCACTGAAGCTTTCTTT. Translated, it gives CASRFYNLGTEAFF.